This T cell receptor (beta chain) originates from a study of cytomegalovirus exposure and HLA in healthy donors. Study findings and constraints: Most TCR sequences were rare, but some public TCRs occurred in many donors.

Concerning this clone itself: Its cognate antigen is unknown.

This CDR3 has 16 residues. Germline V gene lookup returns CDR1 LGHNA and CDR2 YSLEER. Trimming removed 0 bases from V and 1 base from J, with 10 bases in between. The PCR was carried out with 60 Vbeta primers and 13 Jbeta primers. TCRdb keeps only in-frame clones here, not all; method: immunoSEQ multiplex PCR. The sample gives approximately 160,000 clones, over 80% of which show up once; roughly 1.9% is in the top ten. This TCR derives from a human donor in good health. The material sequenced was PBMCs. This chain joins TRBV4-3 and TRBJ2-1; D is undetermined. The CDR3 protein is CASSQDDFLSYNEQFF. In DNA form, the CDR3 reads TGCGCCAGCAGCCAAGATGACTTCCTTTCCTACAATGAGCAGTTCTTC.